The clone carrying this TCR beta chain was recorded only once. The antigen is not known. This entry belongs to a study of tumor and adjacent non-tumor tissue in lung cancer. Findings and caveats of the study: In normal lung, the top 100 clones were significantly more dominant than in tumor. Patients with more diverse tumor TCRs had worse survival.

TCRbeta libraries were built with three rounds of nested PCR, modified from ARM-PCR. TCRdb re-called the multiplex PCR reads through MiXCR, storing one row per CDR3 protein. There are 77,000 or so distinct CDR3 sequences in the sample; more than 65% occur only once, and 40% lies in the top ten. The V end was cut by 2 bases, the J end by 4 bases, with 10 bases between. There are 14 residues in the CDR3. Germline values: CDR1 SGHRS, CDR2 YFSETQ. RNA was extracted from bulk tissue without any cell sorting. The normal lung tissue was taken more than 3 cm from the tumor edge. The receptor comes from a man aged 70 or older with non-small cell lung cancer. Material: distant non-tumor lung tissue. The rearrangement links TRBV5-1 to TRBJ1-3; D unresolved. The CDR3 loop reads CASSFGFEGNTIYF. The CDR3 DNA follows: TGCGCCAGCAGCTTTGGCTTCGAGGGAAACACCATATATTTT. Full variable domain (outside the CDR3, taken from reference TRBV5-1 and TRBJ1-3): KAGVTQTPRYLIKTRGQQVTLSCSPISGHRSVSWYQQTPGQGLQFLFEYFSETQRNKGNFPGRFSGRQFSNSRSEMNVSTLELGDSALYLCASSFGFEGNTIYFGEGSWLTVV.